This record looks at one T cell receptor beta chain sequence and its context. The data stem from a study of siplizumab effects on memory and regulatory T cells. Per sample, approximately 100,000 TCR templates were assayed. Assay used: immunoSEQ multiplex PCR; TCRdb lists only in-frame clones, some missing. This sample yields 75,000 to 100,000 clones, of which around 94% are seen a single time; around 0.3% belongs to the top ten. Trimming removed 3 bases from V and 3 bases from J, with 9 bases in between. The CDR3 consists of 14 residues. The germline V gene has CDR1 KGHSH and CDR2 LQKENI. Sequenced sample: non-Treg CD4+ T cells sorted from blood. This chain links TRBV18 with TRBJ1-5; no definite D call. The sequence was collected from a human donor in good health. CDR3 sequence (DNA): TGTGCCAGCTCACCGGGGTGGGTCAATCAGCCCCAGCATTTT. Protein: CASSPGWVNQPQHF. The full variable domain, rest sourced from reference TRBV18 and TRBJ1-5, is NAGVMQNPRHLVRRRGQEARLRCSPMKGHSHVYWYRQLPEEGLKFMVYLQKENIIDESGMPKERFSAEFPKEGPSILRIQQVVRGDSAAYFCASSPGWVNQPQHFGDGTRLSIL.